Below are 17 T cell receptor beta chains sequenced from a single sample in a study of identical twins. In TCRdb, the 5' RACE reads were re-called with MiXCR into one record per CDR3 protein. The sample has 150,000 or so distinct CDR3 sequences; 3% to 4.5% are singletons. Sequenced input: memory T cells sorted from blood. The receptors derive from a man aged 18 to 35 in good health.

This clonotype was seen at least ten times. The rearrangement links TRBV20-1 to TRBJ1-1; tentative D call: TRBD1 (6 bases). This CDR3 spans 14 amino acids. Germline CDR1 and CDR2: DFQATT and SNEGSKA (reference sequence). Trimming pared 8 bases from V and 4 bases from J, leaving 20 bases between. DNA of the CDR3: TGCAGTCAAAGACAGACAGGCCTTCCCACTGAAGCTTTCTTT. Amino acid sequence: CSQRQTGLPTEAFF.

This clonotype was seen many times. This chain uses TRBV29-1 with TRBJ2-5; possibly TRBD1 for D (5 bases). The CDR3 totals 15 residues. Germline-derived CDR1 and CDR2 are SQVTM and ANQGSEA. Trimming took 2 bases from V and 3 from J, leaving 16 bases between them. The CDR3 DNA is TGCAGCGTTGAATTTATGCGGACAATGAAAGAGACCCAGTACTTC. Its translation: CSVEFMRTMKETQYF.

The table lists this clonotype with many counts. The chain couples TRBV7-9 to TRBJ2-1; D unclear. V was trimmed by 7 bases and J by 0 bases, leaving 10 bases between them. Germline-derived CDR1 and CDR2 are SEHNR and FQNEAQ (reference sequence). The length of the CDR3 is 14 residues. The CDR3 loop is CASNQKDSYNEQFF. The CDR3 DNA reads TGTGCCAGCAACCAGAAGGACTCCTACAATGAGCAGTTCTTC.

This clonotype was detected many times. The rearrangement uses TRBV29-1 and TRBJ2-4; D might be TRBD1 (6 bases). Trimming stripped 6 bases from V and 2 bases from J, with 8 bases between. Germline V gene sequence: CDR1 SQVTM, CDR2 ANQGSEA. This CDR3 has 12 residues. CDR3 DNA sequence: TGCAGCGTCGGGACACCCAAAAACATTCAGTACTTC. Amino acid sequence: CSVGTPKNIQYF. The entire variable domain, with the rest obtained from reference TRBV29-1 and TRBJ2-4, is as follows: SAVISQKPSRDICQRGTSLTIQCQVDSQVTMMFWYRQQPGQSLTLIATANQGSEATYESGFVIDKFPISRPNLTFSTLTVSNMSPEDSSIYLCSVGTPKNIQYFGAGTRLSVL.

The sample holds many counts of this clonotype. The gene calls are TRBV7-9 and TRBJ2-1; D may be TRBD1 or TRBD2 (5 bases each). CDR3 size: 14 residues. CDR1 and CDR2 (germline): SEHNR, FQNEAQ (reference sequence). Trimming shortened V by 7 bases and J by 0 bases, and 10 bases separated the two germline ends. The CDR3 loop is CASIGASSYNEQFF. In nucleotides, the CDR3 is TGTGCCAGCATCGGGGCCAGCTCCTACAATGAGCAGTTCTTC.

This clonotype occurred many times. The chain recombines TRBV27 with TRBJ2-3; possibly TRBD2 for D (6 bases). V was cut by 5 bases and J by 6 bases, with 15 bases left in between. CDR3 size: 14 residues. Germline values: CDR1 MNHEY, CDR2 SMNVEV (reference sequence). This CDR3 is CASSPPGRWDTQYF. CDR3 coding DNA: TGTGCCAGCAGTCCCCCCGGGAGATGGGATACGCAGTATTTT.

The table lists this clonotype with many counts. The CDR3 is CASSLDAYEQYF. The DNA of the CDR3 is TGCGCCAGCAGCTTGGACGCTTACGAGCAGTACTTC. The chain recombines TRBV5-1 with TRBJ2-7; D unresolved. Trimming left V 0 bases short and J 4 bases short, with 5 bases between. CDR3 length: 12 amino acids. CDR1 is SGHRS and CDR2 is YFSETQ in the germline V gene.

This clonotype was picked up a small number of times. The chain is built from TRBV19 and TRBJ1-4; no definite D call. The V and J ends lost 7 bases and 7 bases respectively, with 4 bases between them. The CDR3 extends over 10 amino acids. CDR1 and CDR2 (germline): LNHDA, SQIVND (reference sequence). Written as DNA, the CDR3 is TGTGCCAGTATCGGTGAAAAACTGTTTTTT. This encodes CASIGEKLFF.

The sample holds many counts of this clonotype. The chain uses TRBV7-9 and TRBJ2-5; 7 nucleotides match TRBD2. This CDR3 is 16 amino acids long. CDR1 SEHNR and CDR2 FQNEAQ come from the germline V gene (reference sequence). J gave up 8 bases and V 1 base, and 13 bases lay outside the gene matches. The DNA for the CDR3 is TGTGCCAGCAGCTTAGTTCCCCCACTAGCGAGAGGAACCCAGTACTTC. It yields the protein CASSLVPPLARGTQYF. The entire variable domain, with the rest obtained from reference TRBV7-9 and TRBJ2-5, is as follows: DTGVSQNPRHKITKRGQNVTFRCDPISEHNRLYWYRQTLGQGPEFLTYFQNEAQLEKSRLLSDRFSAERPKGSFSTLEIQRTEQGDSAMYLCASSLVPPLARGTQYFGPGTRLLVL.

Ten or more counts support this clonotype. The CDR3 protein is CASSFGANVLTF. CDR3 bases: TGTGCCAGCAGTTTTGGGGCCAACGTCCTGACTTTC. This chain links TRBV12-3 or TRBV12-4 with TRBJ2-6; D call uncertain. The CDR3 length is 12 residues. The V end was cut by 3 bases, the J end by 3 bases, with 0 bases between.

This chain links TRBV7-9 with TRBJ2-1; D is ambiguous. There are 12 residues in the CDR3. Germline V CDR1 and CDR2: SEHNR, FQNEAQ (reference sequence). V dropped 5 bases and J dropped 8 bases, with 10 bases sitting between them. This CDR3 reads CASSLRFYEQFF. The CDR3 coding sequence is TGTGCCAGCAGCCTTAGGTTCTATGAGCAGTTCTTC.

This clonotype came up many times. The gene calls are TRBV15 and TRBJ2-7; D gene unclear. The CDR3 consists of 14 residues. The germline V gene has CDR1 LNHNV and CDR2 YYDKDF (reference sequence). V lost 0 bases to trimming and J lost 0 bases, with 6 bases between them. CDR3 loop: CATSREPTSYEQYV. CDR3 in DNA: TGTGCCACCAGCAGAGAACCCACCTCCTACGAGCAGTACGTC.

V usage is TRBV2 and J usage is TRBJ2-7, with 8 bases matching TRBD2. Trimming cost V 10 bases and J 2 bases; bases outside gene matches: 7. The CDR3 runs to 13 residues. Germline CDR1 and CDR2: SNHLY and FYNNEI. The CDR3: CATAGLVTYEQYV. As DNA, the CDR3 is TGTGCCACCGCGGGACTAGTAACCTACGAGCAGTACGTC.

This clonotype was recorded many times. This chain connects TRBV9 to TRBJ2-3, with a tentative D call TRBD2 (5 bases). The CDR3 contains 17 residues. Trimming shortened V by 4 bases and J by 3 bases, and 21 bases separated the two germline ends. CDR1 SGDLS and CDR2 YYNGEE come from the germline V gene. This CDR3 is CASSPPPKWERTDTQYF. For the CDR3, the DNA is TGTGCCAGCAGCCCACCGCCTAAGTGGGAGAGGACAGATACGCAGTATTTT. The complete variable domain, with remaining parts taken from reference TRBV9 and TRBJ2-3, reads DSGVTQTPKHLITATGQRVTLRCSPRSGDLSVYWYQQSLDQGLQFLIQYYNGEERAKGNILERFSAQQFPDLHSELNLSSLELGDSALYFCASSPPPKWERTDTQYFGPGTRLTVL.

This clonotype was seen repeatedly, ten times or more. J is TRBJ2-3 and V is TRBV5-4; the D call may be TRBD1 or TRBD2 (5 bases each). V was clipped by 4 bases and J by 6 bases, with 24 bases between them. Germline V lookup: CDR1 SGHNT, CDR2 YYREEE (reference sequence). This CDR3 spans 17 amino acids. The chain's CDR3 is CASSLAGANPRWDTQYF. The CDR3 DNA sequence: TGTGCCAGCAGCCTCGCCGGGGCTAACCCCCGCTGGGATACGCAGTATTTT.

This clonotype came up once. A read error may explain this, as a much larger clone is one base away. The chain couples TRBV5-1 to TRBJ2-3, with 9 bases that match TRBD2. CDR3 length: 12 residues. Germline values: CDR1 SGHRS, CDR2 YFSETQ. V lost 4 bases and J lost 10; bases outside the gene matches: 4. CDR3 nucleotide sequence: TGCGCCAGCAGCCCAGCGGGGGGTCCGCAGTATTTT. Translated, it gives CASSPAGGPQYF. Supplemented by reference TRBV5-1 and TRBJ2-3, the full variable domain reads KAGVTQTPRYLIKTRGQQVTLSCSPISGHRSVSWYQQTPGQGLQFLFEYFSETQRNKGNFPGRFSGRQFSNSRSEMNVSTLELGDSALYLCASSPAGGPQYFGPGTRLTVL.

This clonotype was observed many times. The chain couples TRBV15 to TRBJ2-7, with a possible D match to TRBD1 (5 bases). The CDR3 is 15 residues long. The germline V gene has CDR1 LNHNV and CDR2 YYDKDF (reference sequence). V was trimmed by 0 bases and J by 2 bases, leaving 11 bases between them. The CDR3 loop is CATSRDRQPAYEQYF. The CDR3, as DNA: TGTGCCACCAGCAGAGATAGACAGCCAGCCTACGAGCAGTACTTC.